The 21 T cell receptor beta chains below come from one sample, sequenced in a study of cytomegalovirus exposure and HLA in healthy donors. 13 Jbeta primers and 60 Vbeta primers were used for the PCR. Using immunoSEQ multiplex PCR, the repertoire was profiled, and TCRdb retains in-frame clones only, with some absent. The sample yields about 120,000 clones, just under 75% seen once. Sequenced input: PBMCs. These receptors all stem from a human donor in good health.

The chain carries TRBV6-1 and TRBJ2-7; 9 bases map to TRBD1. Germline V gene lookup returns CDR1 MNHNS and CDR2 SASEGT. The junction had 5 bases not matched to a gene; V was cut back by 5 bases and J by 3 bases. The CDR3 covers 14 residues. CDR3 region: CASSTGGEGYEQYF. CDR3 in DNA: TGTGCCAGCAGTACAGGGGGCGAGGGCTACGAGCAGTACTTC.

The chain combines TRBV7-2 with TRBJ1-3; D is unresolved. Germline values: CDR1 SGHTA, CDR2 FQGNSA. This CDR3 is 16 amino acids long. The V gene lost 1 base and the J gene lost 1 base, with 11 bases spanning the gap. The CDR3 DNA reads as TGTGCCAGCAGCTTAGTGCGGCGGCTATCTGGAAACACCATATATTTT. Its protein is CASSLVRRLSGNTIYF.

The chain employs TRBV9 and TRBJ2-3, with a possible D match to TRBD2 (6 bases). This CDR3 region has 16 residues. V lost 7 bases, J lost 2 bases, and 20 bases lay in between. The germline V gene has CDR1 SGDLS and CDR2 YYNGEE. Written as DNA, the CDR3 is TGTGCCAGCTCTTACTATAGGGACTCCTACACAGATACGCAGTATTTT. Protein product: CASSYYRDSYTDTQYF.

CDR3 coding DNA: TGCGCCAGCAGCCAAGCTCCTTTAGCGGGGGGGCTTCGGTACGAGCAGTACTTC. Protein sequence: CASSQAPLAGGLRYEQYF. V usage is TRBV4-3 and J usage is TRBJ2-7, with TRBD2 matching 11 bases. The CDR3 has 18 residues. The trim removed 1 base at V and 4 bases at J, leaving 12 bases unmatched. Germline values: CDR1 LGHNA, CDR2 YSLEER.

The V call is TRBV2, the J call TRBJ1-5; 8 nucleotides align to TRBD1. Losses at the gene ends were 1 base for V and 8 bases for J; bases not matched to a gene: 10. The germline CDR1 and CDR2 sequences are SNHLY and FYNNEI. CDR3 length: 16 residues. CDR3 sequence reads: CASSEEYGQGGEPQHF. DNA of the CDR3: TGTGCCAGCAGTGAAGAGTACGGACAGGGAGGGGAGCCCCAGCATTTT.

The chain couples TRBV6-6 to TRBJ1-6, with D perhaps matching TRBD1 (6 bases). With 5 bases removed from V and 4 bases from J, the gap between germline ends came to 12 bases. Germline V gives CDR1 MNHNY, CDR2 SVGAGI (reference sequence). This CDR3 is 15 amino acids long. CDR3 sequence: CASSAGAGYNSPLHF. The CDR3 DNA sequence: TGTGCCAGCAGTGCAGGGGCTGGGTATAATTCACCCCTCCACTTT.

The count of this clone is one. This chain links TRBV9 with TRBJ2-1, with 9 bases that match TRBD1. Trimming cost V 3 bases and J 6 bases; bases outside gene matches: 10. The CDR3 consists of 16 residues. Germline loops: CDR1 SGDLS, CDR2 YYNGEE. For the CDR3, the DNA is TGTGCCAGCAGCGGACATTCCGGGACAGGGACCAATGAGCAGTTCTTC. Its protein is CASSGHSGTGTNEQFF.

The chain recombines TRBV7-2 with TRBJ1-5, with 8 nucleotides matching TRBD1. This CDR3 comprises 15 residues. V gave up 5 bases and J gave up 4 bases; unmatched junction bases: 7. CDR1 is SGHTA and CDR2 is FQGNSA in the germline V gene. The CDR3 DNA sequence: TGTGCCAGCAGCCGTACCCAGGGGGCTAATCAGCCCCAGCATTTT. It specifies CASSRTQGANQPQHF. The whole variable domain, filled in from reference TRBV7-2 and TRBJ1-5, reads GAGVSQSPSNKVTEKGKDVELRCDPISGHTALYWYRQSLGQGLEFLIYFQGNSAPDKSGLPSDRFSAERTGGSVSTLTIQRTQQEDSAVYLCASSRTQGANQPQHFGDGTRLSIL.

The chain is built from TRBV28 and TRBJ2-5; the D gene is possibly TRBD1 (6 bases). V was cut by 9 bases and J by 1 base, with 9 bases left in between. This CDR3 is built from 12 residues. Germline CDR1 reads MDHEN; CDR2 reads SYDVKM. CDR3 sequence reads: CASRQAQETQYF. The CDR3 coding sequence is TGTGCCAGTCGACAGGCCCAAGAGACCCAGTACTTC.

The chain links TRBV5-4 to TRBJ1-6, with unresolved D. From germline, CDR1 is SGHNT and CDR2 YYREEE (reference sequence). V shed 0 bases and J shed 6 bases, with 16 bases lying between them. The CDR3 loop spans 17 amino acids. The CDR3 DNA sequence: TGTGCCAGCAGCTTGGGCGGGAGCTGGCAGCTTAATTCACCCCTCCACTTT. This sequence encodes CASSLGGSWQLNSPLHF.

The chain joins TRBV4-3 to TRBJ2-1; 7 bases fit TRBD1. The J segment lost 6 bases and the V segment lost 0 bases, leaving 11 bases of the junction unmatched. This CDR3 is built from 17 residues. Germline V gene sequence: CDR1 LGHNA, CDR2 YSLEER. CDR3 sequence reads: CASSQDPPGGVPNEQFF. The DNA of the CDR3 is TGCGCCAGCAGCCAAGATCCGCCAGGGGGTGTCCCCAATGAGCAGTTCTTC.

The J gene is TRBJ1-4, the V gene TRBV5-1; D remains unclear. Trimming left V 0 bases short and J 12 bases short, with 6 bases between. CDR1 is SGHRS and CDR2 is YFSETQ in the germline V gene. The CDR3 is made up of 11 amino acids. CDR3: CASSLAGELFF. Written as DNA, the CDR3 is TGCGCCAGCAGCTTGGCCGGGGAACTGTTTTTT.

The gene calls are TRBV5-8 and TRBJ1-1; 9 bases fit TRBD1. Per the germline V gene, CDR1 is SGHTS and CDR2 is YDEGEE. The V segment lost 3 bases and the J segment 3 bases; nucleotides outside the gene matches: 9. The CDR3 runs to 16 residues. As DNA, the CDR3 is TGTGCCAGCAGCTCGACCAACAGGGGGCTAGACACTGAAGCTTTCTTT. Protein product: CASSSTNRGLDTEAFF.

This clone occurred a few times. CDR3 bases: TGTGCCAGCAGTGGCCGGGACAGAGCGTCCTACGAGCAGTACTTC. Residues: CASSGRDRASYEQYF. The chain is built from TRBV6-1 and TRBJ2-7; 7 bases agree with TRBD1. CDR3 length: 15 residues. Germline assignment: CDR1 MNHNS and CDR2 SASEGT. V gave up 4 bases and J gave up 1 base; unmatched junction bases: 7.

This clone appeared a single time. The V gene is TRBV7-9, the J gene TRBJ2-7, with TRBD1 as a possible D gene (6 bases). The length of the CDR3 is 15 residues. From germline, CDR1 is SEHNR and CDR2 FQNEAQ (reference sequence). Trimming shortened V by 5 bases and J by 0 bases, and 14 bases separated the two germline ends. The chain's CDR3 is CASSLAGVGSYEQYF. The CDR3 DNA reads TGTGCCAGCAGCCTGGCAGGGGTAGGCTCCTACGAGCAGTACTTC.

V and J are TRBV10-3 and TRBJ2-7, with 10 positions matching TRBD1. V lost 11 bases, J lost 2 bases, and 6 bases stayed unmatched. Germline-derived CDR1 and CDR2 are ENHRY and SYGVKD. CDR3 length: 13 residues. The CDR3: CAVQGQGTYEQYF. In DNA, the CDR3 is TGTGCCGTACAGGGACAGGGGACCTACGAGCAGTACTTC.

V is TRBV30 and J is TRBJ1-6; TRBD1 is a possible D gene (6 bases). Germline CDR1 GTSNPN, CDR2 SVGIG (reference sequence). The length of the CDR3 is 15 residues. Trimming stripped 7 bases from V and 5 bases from J, with 18 bases between. In DNA, the CDR3 is TGTGCCTTTCGGGGTCGGAGACAGGATAATTCACCCCTCCACTTT. Amino acid sequence: CAFRGRRQDNSPLHF.

The rearrangement uses TRBV9 and TRBJ1-2, with a possible D match to TRBD1 (6 bases). This CDR3 has 16 residues. Germline CDR1 reads SGDLS; CDR2 reads YYNGEE. V was cut by 4 bases and J by 3 bases, with 19 bases left in between. The CDR3 bases are TGTGCCAGCAGCCCCCGTTGGGGGCCAAAGGACTATGGCTACACCTTC. Protein: CASSPRWGPKDYGYTF.

The table lists this clone with a few counts. The V call is TRBV7-2, the J call TRBJ1-3, with a tentative D call TRBD1 (6 bases). Germline V gene sequence: CDR1 SGHTA, CDR2 FQGNSA. V was shortened by 4 bases and J by 4 bases, with 23 bases between the two germline ends. The CDR3 runs to 18 residues. CDR3 loop: CASSSQRLGTRGGNTIYF. For the CDR3, the DNA is TGTGCCAGCAGCTCTCAAAGGCTAGGGACACGGGGAGGAAACACCATATATTTT.

CDR3 nucleotides: TGTGCCAGTAGTATCAAGGGAGGAAGGCAGCCCCAGCATTTT. Translating it yields CASSIKGGRQPQHF. The chain joins TRBV19 to TRBJ1-5; D is ambiguous. Germline V gene lookup returns CDR1 LNHDA and CDR2 SQIVND (reference sequence). CDR3 length equals 14 residues. V gave up 3 bases and J gave up 7 bases, with 13 bases separating them.

This chain joins TRBV7-6 and TRBJ2-3; D possibly corresponds to TRBD2 (6 bases). V lost 4 bases and J lost 3, with 17 bases in between. The CDR3 is made up of 16 amino acids. Germline V gene data show CDR1 as SGHVS and CDR2 as FNYEAQ. CDR3 sequence: CASSSLRRDGTDTQYF. Written as DNA, the CDR3 is TGTGCCAGCAGCTCGCTACGGCGGGACGGGACAGATACGCAGTATTTT.